The clone carrying this T cell receptor (beta chain) turned up a few times. Its antigen is unidentified. These data are taken from a study of pediatric ulcerative colitis. Overall study: Ulcerative colitis patients had pancolitis or left-sided colitis, with confirming histology. Study-level findings and limits: A couple of rectal CDR3 clonotypes occurred in all ulcerative colitis patients. Rectal repertoires separated controls, mild-moderate and acute severe colitis.

TCRdb's copy holds only in-frame clones and misses some; the assay was immunoSEQ multiplex PCR. In the table there are tens of thousands of clones, 75% of which are singletons. Germline lookup yields CDR1 KGHSH and CDR2 LQKENI. This CDR3 has 14 amino acids. V lost 6 bases, J lost 1 base, and 10 bases lay in between. Rectal tissue came from one to two pinch biopsies taken at colonoscopy. The clonotype was recovered from a boy younger than 18 with severe ulcerative colitis. The gene calls are TRBV18 and TRBJ2-1, with D possibly being TRBD1 (5 bases). Sequenced material: gut tissue. The CDR3 DNA sequence: TGTGCCAGCTCTCCGCGGACATCCTACAATGAGCAGTTCTTC. It encodes CASSPRTSYNEQFF.